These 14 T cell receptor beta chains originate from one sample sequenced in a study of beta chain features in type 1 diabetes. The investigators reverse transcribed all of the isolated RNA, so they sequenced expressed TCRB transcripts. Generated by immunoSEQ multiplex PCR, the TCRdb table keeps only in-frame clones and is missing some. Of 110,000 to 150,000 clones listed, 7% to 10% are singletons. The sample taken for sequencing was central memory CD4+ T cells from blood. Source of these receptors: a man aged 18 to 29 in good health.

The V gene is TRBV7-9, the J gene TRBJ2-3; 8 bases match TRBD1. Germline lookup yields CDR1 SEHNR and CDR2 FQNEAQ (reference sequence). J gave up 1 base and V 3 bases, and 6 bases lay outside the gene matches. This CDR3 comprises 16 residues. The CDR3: CASSFTTGEGTDTQYF. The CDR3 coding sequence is TGTGCCAGCAGCTTTACGACAGGGGAAGGCACAGATACGCAGTATTTT. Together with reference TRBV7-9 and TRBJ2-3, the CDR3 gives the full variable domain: DTGVSQNPRHKITKRGQNVTFRCDPISEHNRLYWYRQTLGQGPEFLTYFQNEAQLEKSRLLSDRFSAERPKGSFSTLEIQRTEQGDSAMYLCASSFTTGEGTDTQYFGPGTRLTVL.

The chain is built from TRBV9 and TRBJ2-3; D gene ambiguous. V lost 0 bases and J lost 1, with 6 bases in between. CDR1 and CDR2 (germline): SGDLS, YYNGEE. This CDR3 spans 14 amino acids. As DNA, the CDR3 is TGTGCCAGCAGCGTAGCGGTCCGCACAGATACGCAGTATTTT. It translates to CASSVAVRTDTQYF.

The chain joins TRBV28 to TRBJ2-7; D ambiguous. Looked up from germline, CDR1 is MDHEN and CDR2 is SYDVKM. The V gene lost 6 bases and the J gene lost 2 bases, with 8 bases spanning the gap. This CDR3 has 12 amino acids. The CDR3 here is CASSRSAYEQYF. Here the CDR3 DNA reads TGTGCCAGCAGCCGCTCGGCCTACGAGCAGTACTTC.

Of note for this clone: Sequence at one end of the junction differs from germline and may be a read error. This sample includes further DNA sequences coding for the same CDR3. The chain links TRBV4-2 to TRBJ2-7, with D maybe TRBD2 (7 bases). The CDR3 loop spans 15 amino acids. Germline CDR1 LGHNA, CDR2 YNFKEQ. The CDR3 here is CASSQAWGGANEQYF. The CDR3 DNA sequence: TGTGCTAGCAGCCAGGCTTGGGGGGGGGCCAACGAGCAGTACTTC.

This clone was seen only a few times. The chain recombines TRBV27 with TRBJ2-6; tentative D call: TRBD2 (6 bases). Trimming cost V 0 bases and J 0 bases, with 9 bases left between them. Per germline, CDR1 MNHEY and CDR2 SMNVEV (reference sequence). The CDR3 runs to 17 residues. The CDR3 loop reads CASSLSGLSSGANVLTF. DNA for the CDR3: TGTGCCAGCAGTTTATCGGGACTGTCCTCTGGGGCCAACGTCCTGACTTTC.

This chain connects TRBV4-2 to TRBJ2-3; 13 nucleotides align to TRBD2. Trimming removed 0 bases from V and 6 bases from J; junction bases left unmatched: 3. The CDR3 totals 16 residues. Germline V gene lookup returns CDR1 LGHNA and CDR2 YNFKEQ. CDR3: CASSQELAGGRDTQYF. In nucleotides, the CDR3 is TGTGCCAGCAGCCAAGAACTAGCGGGGGGGCGGGATACGCAGTATTTT.

The CDR3 loop reads CAISESIGVAQETQYF. CDR3 nucleotide sequence: TGTGCCATCAGTGAGTCGATCGGGGTCGCTCAAGAGACCCAGTACTTC. The rearrangement uses TRBV10-3 and TRBJ2-5, with a tentative D call TRBD2 (5 bases). Germline CDR1 reads ENHRY; CDR2 reads SYGVKD. The V end was cut by 0 bases, the J end by 2 bases, with 13 bases between. The CDR3 has 16 amino acids.

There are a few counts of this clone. CDR3 nucleotide sequence: TGTGCCAGCAGCCAAGGGACAGAGAGAAACATTCAGTACTTC. Translation gives CASSQGTERNIQYF. V is TRBV4-2 and J is TRBJ2-4, with TRBD1 as a possible D gene (6 bases). Germline CDR1 LGHNA, CDR2 YNFKEQ. The V end was cut by 1 base, the J end by 6 bases, with 10 bases between. This CDR3 region has 14 residues.

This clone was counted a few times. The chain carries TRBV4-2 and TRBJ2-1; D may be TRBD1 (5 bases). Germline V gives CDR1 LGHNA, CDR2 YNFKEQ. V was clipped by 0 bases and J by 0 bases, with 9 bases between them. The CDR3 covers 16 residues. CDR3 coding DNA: TGTGCCAGCAGCCAAGAAATAGACAGCTCCTACAATGAGCAGTTCTTC. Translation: CASSQEIDSSYNEQFF.

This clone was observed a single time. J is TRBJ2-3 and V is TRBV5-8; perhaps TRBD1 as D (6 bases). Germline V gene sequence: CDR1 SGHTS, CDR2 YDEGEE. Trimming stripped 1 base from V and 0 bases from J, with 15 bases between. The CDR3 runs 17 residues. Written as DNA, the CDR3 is TGTGCCAGCAGCTTGAGGACAGACATTTCTAGCACAGATACGCAGTATTTT. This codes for CASSLRTDISSTDTQYF.

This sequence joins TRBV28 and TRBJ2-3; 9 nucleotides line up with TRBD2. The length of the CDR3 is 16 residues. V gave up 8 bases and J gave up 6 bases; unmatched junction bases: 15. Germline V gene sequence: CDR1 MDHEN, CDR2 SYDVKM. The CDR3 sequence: CASRQWRGGAGDTQYF. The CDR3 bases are TGTGCCAGCCGCCAGTGGCGCGGGGGGGCCGGGGATACGCAGTATTTT.

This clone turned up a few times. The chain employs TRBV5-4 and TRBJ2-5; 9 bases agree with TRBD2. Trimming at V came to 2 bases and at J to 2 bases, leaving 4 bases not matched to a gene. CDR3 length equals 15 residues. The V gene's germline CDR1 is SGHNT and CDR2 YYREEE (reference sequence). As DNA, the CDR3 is TGTGCCAGCAGCTTTCGACTAGCGGATCAAGAGACCCAGTACTTC. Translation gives CASSFRLADQETQYF.

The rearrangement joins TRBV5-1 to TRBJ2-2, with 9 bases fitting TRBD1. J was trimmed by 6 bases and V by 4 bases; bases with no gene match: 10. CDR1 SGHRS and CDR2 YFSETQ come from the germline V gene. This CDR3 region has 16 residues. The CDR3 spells CASSPGTGTGAGELFF. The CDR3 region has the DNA TGCGCCAGCAGCCCCGGGACAGGGACGGGGGCCGGGGAGCTGTTTTTT.

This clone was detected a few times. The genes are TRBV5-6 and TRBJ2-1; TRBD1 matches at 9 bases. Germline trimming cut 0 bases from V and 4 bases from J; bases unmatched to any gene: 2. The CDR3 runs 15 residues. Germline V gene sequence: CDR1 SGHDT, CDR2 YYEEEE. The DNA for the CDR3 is TGTGCCAGCAGCTTGGGGGACAGGGAATACAATGAGCAGTTCTTC. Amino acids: CASSLGDREYNEQFF.